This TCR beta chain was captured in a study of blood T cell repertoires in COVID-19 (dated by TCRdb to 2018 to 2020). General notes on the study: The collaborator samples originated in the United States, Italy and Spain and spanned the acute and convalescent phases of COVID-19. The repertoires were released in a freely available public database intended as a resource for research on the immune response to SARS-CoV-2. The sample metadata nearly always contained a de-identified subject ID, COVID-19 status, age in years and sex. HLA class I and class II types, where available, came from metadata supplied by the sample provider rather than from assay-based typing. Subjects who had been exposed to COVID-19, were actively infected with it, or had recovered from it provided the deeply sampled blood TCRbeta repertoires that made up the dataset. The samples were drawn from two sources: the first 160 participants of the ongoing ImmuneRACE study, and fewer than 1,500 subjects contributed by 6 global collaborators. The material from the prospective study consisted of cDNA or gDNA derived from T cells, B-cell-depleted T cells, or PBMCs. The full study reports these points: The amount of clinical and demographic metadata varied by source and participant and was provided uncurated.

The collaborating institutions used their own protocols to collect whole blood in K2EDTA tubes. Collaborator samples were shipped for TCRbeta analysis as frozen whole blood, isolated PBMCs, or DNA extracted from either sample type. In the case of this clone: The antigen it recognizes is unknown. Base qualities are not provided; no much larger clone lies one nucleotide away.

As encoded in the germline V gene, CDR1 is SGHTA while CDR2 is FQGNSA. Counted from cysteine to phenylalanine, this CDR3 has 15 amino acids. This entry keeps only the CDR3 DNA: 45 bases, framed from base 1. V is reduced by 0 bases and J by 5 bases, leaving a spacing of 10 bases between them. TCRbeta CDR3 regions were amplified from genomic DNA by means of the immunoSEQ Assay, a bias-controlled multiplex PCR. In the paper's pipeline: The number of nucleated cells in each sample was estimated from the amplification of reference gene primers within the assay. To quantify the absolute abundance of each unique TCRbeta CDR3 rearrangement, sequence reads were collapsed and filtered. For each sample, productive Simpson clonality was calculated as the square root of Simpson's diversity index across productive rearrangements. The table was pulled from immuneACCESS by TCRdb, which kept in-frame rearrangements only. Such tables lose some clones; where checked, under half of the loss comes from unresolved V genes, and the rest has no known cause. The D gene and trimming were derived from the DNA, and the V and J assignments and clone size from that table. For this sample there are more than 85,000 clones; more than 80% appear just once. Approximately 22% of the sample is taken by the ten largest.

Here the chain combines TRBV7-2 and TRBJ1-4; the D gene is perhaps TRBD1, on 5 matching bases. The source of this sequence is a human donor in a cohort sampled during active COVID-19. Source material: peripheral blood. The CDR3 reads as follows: CASSLAGLPNEKLFF. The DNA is TGTGCCAGCAGCTTAGCGGGACTTCCCAATGAAAAACTGTTTTTT. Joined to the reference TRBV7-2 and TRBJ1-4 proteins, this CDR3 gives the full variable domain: GAGVSQSPSNKVTEKGKDVELRCDPISGHTALYWYRQSLGQGLEFLIYFQGNSAPDKSGLPSDRFSAERTGGSVSTLTIQRTQQEDSAVYLCASSLAGLPNEKLFFGSGTQLSVL.